Listed below are T cell receptor beta chains from one sample, sequenced in a study of siplizumab effects on memory and regulatory T cells. TCRdb's table, derived via immunoSEQ multiplex PCR, lists solely in-frame clones and lacks some. The sample yields around 110,000 clones, less than 95% seen once. Sequenced input: non-Treg CD4+ T cells sorted from blood. These receptors were taken from a human donor in good health. The CDR3 runs from the conserved cysteine through the conserved F or W. A D gene is named only where the DNA matches it firmly. The size of a clone is reported for some rows only, either as once, few or many, or as a class for expanded clones.

V gene,J gene,clone size,D gene,CDR3 DNA,CDR3 protein
TRBV6-5,TRBJ2-3,.,.,TGTGCCAGCAGTTACATGATGGATCTAGATACGCAGTATTTT,CASSYMMDLDTQYF
TRBV6-6,TRBJ2-7,.,TRBD2,TGTGCCAGCAGAACTAGCGGTCGCTCCTACGAGCAGTACTTC,CASRTSGRSYEQYF
TRBV7-8,TRBJ2-2,.,TRBD2,TGTGCCAGCAGCTTGGTGGCTAGCGGGGGGGCGATGGCCGGGGAGCTGTTTTTT,CASSLVASGGAMAGELFF
TRBV7-2,TRBJ1-2,.,TRBD1,TGTGCCAGCAGCTCTGAATACAGGGGAAATTCCACCTTC,CASSSEYRGNSTF
TRBV18,TRBJ1-1,.,.,TGTGCCAGCTCTCAAGATTTAAACACTGAAGCTTTCTTT,CASSQDLNTEAFF
TRBV2,TRBJ2-7,.,.,TGTGCCAGCAGTGAATACAATAGGGTGGGTGAGCAGTACTTC,CASSEYNRVGEQYF
TRBV18,TRBJ2-5,.,.,TGTGCCAGCTCACCCGGGTCAACTTCCCAAGAGACCCAGTACTTC,CASSPGSTSQETQYF
TRBV2,TRBJ2-3,.,TRBD2,TGTGCCAGCATCTCTGGCGGGGGATTCACTAGCACAGATACGCAGTATTTT,CASISGGGFTSTDTQYF
TRBV18,TRBJ2-5,.,.,TGTGCCAGCTCGGAAACAGGGTCTGGGACCCAGTACTTC,CASSETGSGTQYF
TRBV5-1,TRBJ1-1,few,.,TGCGCCAGCCGACCACAGGGTTCGACTGAAGCTTTCTTT,CASRPQGSTEAFF
TRBV11-2,TRBJ1-1,.,.,TGTGCCAGCAGCTCCTACGTGGGGACTGGAAAGGTGAACACTGAAGCTTTCTTT,CASSSYVGTGKVNTEAFF
TRBV18,TRBJ1-1,few,.,TGTGCCAGCTCAACCCGGGGGCAGAACACTGAAGCTTTCTTT,CASSTRGQNTEAFF
TRBV7-3,TRBJ2-3,.,TRBD2,TGTGCCAGCAGCTTGGGACTAGCGGCCCCTAGCACAGATACGCAGTATTTT,CASSLGLAAPSTDTQYF
TRBV10-1,TRBJ2-1,.,.,TGCGCCAGCAGTGAGATCGGTAGAGGGAGTAGGGATGAGCAGTTCTTC,CASSEIGRGSRDEQFF
TRBV19,TRBJ1-3,.,.,TGTGGCTCGGAGGGTTCCGACTCTGGAAACACCATATATTTT,CGSEGSDSGNTIYF
TRBV25-1,TRBJ2-1,.,TRBD2,TGTGCCAGCAGTGAGCCGGGACTAGCGGATTCGGAGCAGTTCTTC,CASSEPGLADSEQFF
TRBV10-3,TRBJ1-5,.,.,TGTGCCATCAGTTACAGGGATGATCAGCCCCAGCATTTT,CAISYRDDQPQHF
TRBV5-1,TRBJ1-1,.,TRBD1,TGCGCCAGCAGCCAGGTGCCGGGACAGGGGAACACTGAAGCTTTCTTT,CASSQVPGQGNTEAFF
TRBV2,TRBJ2-1,.,.,TGTGCCAGCAGTGACAAGGGTCCCATTTCCAATGAGCAGTTCTTC,CASSDKGPISNEQFF
TRBV7-3,TRBJ1-1,once,.,TGTGCCAGCAGCTTATTCCCGAACACTGAAGCTTTCTTT,CASSLFPNTEAFF
TRBV7-9,TRBJ2-3,.,.,TGTGCCAGCAGCTTAGGGGCAGCTCCTAGCACAGATACGCAGTATTTT,CASSLGAAPSTDTQYF
TRBV6-5,TRBJ2-7,.,TRBD2,TGTGCCAGCAGTTCCCCGGGACTAGCGCCCCGCTACGAGCAGTACTTC,CASSSPGLAPRYEQYF
TRBV27,TRBJ1-1,.,.,TGTGCCAGCAGTTTCTGGCCCAGGGTGAACACTGAAGCTTTCTTT,CASSFWPRVNTEAFF
TRBV6-1,TRBJ1-1,.,TRBD1,TGTGCCAGCAGTCCCAGGGGGCGGACTGAAGCTTTCTTT,CASSPRGRTEAFF
TRBV9,TRBJ2-1,.,.,TGTGCCAGCAGCTCCTCTTTGGGTAGCGGCTACAATGAGCAGTTCTTC,CASSSSLGSGYNEQFF
TRBV30,TRBJ1-3,.,.,TGTGCCTGGAGTCTCGGACAAGACTCTGGAAACACCATATATTTT,CAWSLGQDSGNTIYF
TRBV7-3,TRBJ1-1,.,.,TGTGCCAGCAGCTTAACGGGACCGAGCAGTGAAGCTTTCTTT,CASSLTGPSSEAFF
TRBV5-4,TRBJ2-1,.,TRBD2,TGTGCCAGCAGCGGGTGGAATGATGGCGGGGGGCACAATGAGCAGTTCTTC,CASSGWNDGGGHNEQFF
TRBV27,TRBJ1-2,.,TRBD1,TGTGCCAGCAGACGGACCGGGACAGAAAAACACTATGGCTACACCTTC,CASRRTGTEKHYGYTF
TRBV7-3,TRBJ2-2,.,.,TGTGCCAGCAGCCCCACAGCTTCAACTGAAGAGCTGTTTTTT,CASSPTASTEELFF
TRBV2,TRBJ1-5,.,TRBD1,TGTGCCAGCGCGGAGGGACAGGGGAATCAGCCCCAGCATTTT,CASAEGQGNQPQHF
TRBV7-3,TRBJ2-5,.,TRBD2,TGTGCCAGCAGCTTGGGGGGGCCACTAGCGGGAGCAGAAGAGACCCAGTACTTC,CASSLGGPLAGAEETQYF
TRBV4-1,TRBJ2-5,once,.,TGCGCCAGCAGCCAAGATCGGCGCGGGGTATTCATGGAGACCCAGTACTTC,CASSQDRRGVFMETQYF
TRBV5-1,TRBJ2-3,.,TRBD2,TGCGCCAGCAGCTTGGGTGTACTAGCGGGTGAGGGTACGCAGTATTTT,CASSLGVLAGEGTQYF
TRBV6-1,TRBJ1-2,.,TRBD1,TGTGCCAGTGCCCGGGACAGGGGTGATCATGGCTACACCTTC,CASARDRGDHGYTF
TRBV6-5,TRBJ1-2,.,.,TGTGCCAGCAGGTCGACAGTCCTCTATGGCTACACCTTC,CASRSTVLYGYTF
TRBV6-5,TRBJ2-1,.,.,TGTGCCAGCAGTTCCCCGGACGCCCACAATGAGCAGTTCTTC,CASSSPDAHNEQFF
TRBV30,TRBJ2-6,.,TRBD1,TGTGCCTGGAGTAGTCTAGGGACAGGGGCCGGGGCCAACGTCCTGACTTTC,CAWSSLGTGAGANVLTF
TRBV19,TRBJ2-5,.,TRBD2,TGTGCCAGTAGTCTAGGGACTAGGTCCCGGGAGACCCAGTACTTC,CASSLGTRSRETQYF
TRBV5-5,TRBJ1-1,.,.,TGTGCCAGCACCAACCCGGGGACTCTGAACACTGAAGCTTTCTTT,CASTNPGTLNTEAFF